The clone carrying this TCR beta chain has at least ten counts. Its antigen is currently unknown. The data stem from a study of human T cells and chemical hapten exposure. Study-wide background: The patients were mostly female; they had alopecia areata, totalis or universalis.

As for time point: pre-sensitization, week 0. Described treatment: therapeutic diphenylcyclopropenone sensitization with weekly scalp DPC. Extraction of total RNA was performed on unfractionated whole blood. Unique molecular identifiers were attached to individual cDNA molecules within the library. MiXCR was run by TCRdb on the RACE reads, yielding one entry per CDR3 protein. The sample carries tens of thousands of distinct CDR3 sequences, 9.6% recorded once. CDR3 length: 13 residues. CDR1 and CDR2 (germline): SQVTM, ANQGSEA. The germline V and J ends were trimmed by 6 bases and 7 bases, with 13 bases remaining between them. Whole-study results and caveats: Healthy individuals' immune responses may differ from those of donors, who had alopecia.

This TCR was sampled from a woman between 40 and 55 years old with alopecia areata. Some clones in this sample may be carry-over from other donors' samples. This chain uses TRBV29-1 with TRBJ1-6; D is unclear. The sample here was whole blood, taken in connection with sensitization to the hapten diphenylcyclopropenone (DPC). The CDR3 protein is CSVRATPNSPLHF. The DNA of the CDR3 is TGCAGCGTACGCGCGACTCCCAATTCACCCCTCCACTTT.